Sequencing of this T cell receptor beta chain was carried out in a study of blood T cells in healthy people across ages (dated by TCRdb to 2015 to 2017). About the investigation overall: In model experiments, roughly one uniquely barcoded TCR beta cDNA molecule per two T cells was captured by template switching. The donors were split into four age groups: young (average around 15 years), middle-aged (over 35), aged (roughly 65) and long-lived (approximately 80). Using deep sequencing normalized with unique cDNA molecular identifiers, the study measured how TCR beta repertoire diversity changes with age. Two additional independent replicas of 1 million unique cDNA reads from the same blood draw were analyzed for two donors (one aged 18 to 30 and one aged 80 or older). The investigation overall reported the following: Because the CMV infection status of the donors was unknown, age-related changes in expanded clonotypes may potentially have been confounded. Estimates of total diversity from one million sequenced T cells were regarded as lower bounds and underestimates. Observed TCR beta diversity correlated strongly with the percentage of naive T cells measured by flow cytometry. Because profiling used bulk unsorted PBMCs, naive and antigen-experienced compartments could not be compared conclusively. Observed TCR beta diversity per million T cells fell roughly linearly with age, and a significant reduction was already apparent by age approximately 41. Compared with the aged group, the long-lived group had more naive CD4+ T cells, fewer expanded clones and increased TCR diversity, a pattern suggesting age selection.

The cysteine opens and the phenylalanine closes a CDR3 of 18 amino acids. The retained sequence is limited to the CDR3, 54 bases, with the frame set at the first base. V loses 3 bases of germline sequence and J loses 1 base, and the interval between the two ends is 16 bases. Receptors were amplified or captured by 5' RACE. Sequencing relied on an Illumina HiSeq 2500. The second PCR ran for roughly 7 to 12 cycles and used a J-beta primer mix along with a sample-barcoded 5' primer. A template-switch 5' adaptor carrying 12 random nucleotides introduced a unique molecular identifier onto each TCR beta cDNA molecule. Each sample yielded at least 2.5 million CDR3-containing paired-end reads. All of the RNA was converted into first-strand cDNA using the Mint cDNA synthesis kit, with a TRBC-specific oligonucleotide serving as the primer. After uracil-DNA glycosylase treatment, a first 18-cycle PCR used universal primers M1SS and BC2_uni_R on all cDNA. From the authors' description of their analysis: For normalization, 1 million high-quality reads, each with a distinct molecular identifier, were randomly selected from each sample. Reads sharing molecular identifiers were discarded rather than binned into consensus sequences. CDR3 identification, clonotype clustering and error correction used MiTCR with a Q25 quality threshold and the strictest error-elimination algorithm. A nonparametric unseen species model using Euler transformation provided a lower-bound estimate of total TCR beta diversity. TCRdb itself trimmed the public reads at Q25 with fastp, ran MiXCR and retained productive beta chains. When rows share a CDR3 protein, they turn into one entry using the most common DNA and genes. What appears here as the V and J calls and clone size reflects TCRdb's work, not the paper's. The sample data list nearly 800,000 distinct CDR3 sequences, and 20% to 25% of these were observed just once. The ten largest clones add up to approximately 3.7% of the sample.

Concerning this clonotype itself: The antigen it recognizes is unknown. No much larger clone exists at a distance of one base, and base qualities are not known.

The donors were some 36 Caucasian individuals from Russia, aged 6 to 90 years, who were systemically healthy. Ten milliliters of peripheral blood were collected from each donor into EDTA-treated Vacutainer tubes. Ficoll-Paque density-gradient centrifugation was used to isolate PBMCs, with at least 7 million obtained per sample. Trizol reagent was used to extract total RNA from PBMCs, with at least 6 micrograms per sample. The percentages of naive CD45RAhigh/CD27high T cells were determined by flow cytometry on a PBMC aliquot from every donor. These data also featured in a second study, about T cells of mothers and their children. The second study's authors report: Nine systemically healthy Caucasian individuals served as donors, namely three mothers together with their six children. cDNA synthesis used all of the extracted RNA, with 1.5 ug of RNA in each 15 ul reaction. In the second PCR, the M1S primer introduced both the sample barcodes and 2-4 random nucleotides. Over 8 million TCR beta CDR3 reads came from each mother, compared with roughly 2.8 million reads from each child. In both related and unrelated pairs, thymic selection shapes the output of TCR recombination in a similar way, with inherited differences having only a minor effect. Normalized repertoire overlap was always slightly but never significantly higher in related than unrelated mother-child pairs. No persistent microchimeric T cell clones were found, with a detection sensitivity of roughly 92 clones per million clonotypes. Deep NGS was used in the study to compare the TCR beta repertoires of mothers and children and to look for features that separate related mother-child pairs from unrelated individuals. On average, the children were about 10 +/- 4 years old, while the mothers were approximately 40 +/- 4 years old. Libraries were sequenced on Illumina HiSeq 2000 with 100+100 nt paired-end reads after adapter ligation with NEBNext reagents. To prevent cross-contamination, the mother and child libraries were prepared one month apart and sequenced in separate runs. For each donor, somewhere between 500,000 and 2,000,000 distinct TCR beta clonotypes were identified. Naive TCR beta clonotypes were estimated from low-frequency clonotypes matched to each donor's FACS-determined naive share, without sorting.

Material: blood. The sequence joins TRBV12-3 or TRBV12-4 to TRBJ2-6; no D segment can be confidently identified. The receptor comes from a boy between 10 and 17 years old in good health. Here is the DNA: TGTGCCAGCAGTTTGGGGTCCTCGAAAGCGTCTGGGGCCAACGTCCTGACTTTC. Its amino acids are CASSLGSSKASGANVLTF.